These 8 T cell receptor beta chains came from one sample sequenced in a study of T-cell memory formation after mild COVID-19. In TCRdb, the 5' RACE reads were re-called with MiXCR into one record per CDR3 protein. The sample includes 300,000 to 400,000 distinct CDR3 sequences, around 28% of them seen just once. The specimen was PBMCs or a T cell subset sorted from them (not recorded which). The source of these receptors is an adult woman who had mild COVID-19 (a few samples of this study predate the infection). Cell type and time point are not known.

The CDR3 loop reads CASSPATGAGGYEQYF. CDR3 DNA sequence: TGTGCCAGCTCCCCGGCGACAGGCGCCGGGGGCTACGAGCAGTACTTC. The V call is TRBV18, the J call TRBJ2-7; D may correspond to TRBD1 or TRBD2 (6 bases each). This CDR3 has 16 amino acids. V lost 6 bases and J lost 3, with 21 bases in between. The germline CDR1 and CDR2 sequences are KGHSH and LQKENI.

The chain joins TRBV4-1 to TRBJ2-7; 9 bases line up with TRBD1. The J segment lost 1 base and the V segment lost 1 base, leaving 8 bases of the junction unmatched. The CDR3 consists of 17 residues. Per the germline V gene, CDR1 is MGHRA and CDR2 is YSYEKL. DNA for the CDR3: TGCGCCAGCAGCCAAGCTATTGGGACAGGGAAATCCTACGAGCAGTACTTC. Encoded protein: CASSQAIGTGKSYEQYF.

CDR3 bases: TGTGCCACCAGCAGAGATCGGCACACCTCCTACAATGAGCAGTTCTTC. This sequence encodes CATSRDRHTSYNEQFF. The V and J genes are TRBV15 and TRBJ2-1, with no clear D. The V gene lost 0 bases and the J gene lost 0 bases, with 9 bases spanning the gap. Germline-derived CDR1 and CDR2 are LNHNV and YYDKDF (reference sequence). This CDR3 is built from 16 residues.

The chain uses TRBV9 and TRBJ1-2; 10 bases are a match to TRBD1. Germline values: CDR1 SGDLS, CDR2 YYNGEE. V lost 3 bases to trimming and J lost 6 bases; unmatched junction nucleotides: 8. This CDR3 spans 15 amino acids. The CDR3 loop is CASSAGGTGADGYTF. The CDR3, as DNA: TGTGCCAGCAGCGCCGGGGGGACAGGGGCGGATGGCTACACCTTC. The full variable domain, rest sourced from reference TRBV9 and TRBJ1-2, is DSGVTQTPKHLITATGQRVTLRCSPRSGDLSVYWYQQSLDQGLQFLIQYYNGEERAKGNILERFSAQQFPDLHSELNLSSLELGDSALYFCASSAGGTGADGYTFGSGTRLTVV.

The rearrangement links TRBV29-1 to TRBJ2-7, with D uncertain. Germline V gene lookup returns CDR1 SQVTM and CDR2 ANQGSEA. This CDR3 is built from 13 residues. Trimming removed 3 bases from V and 2 bases from J, with 11 bases in between. CDR3 DNA sequence: TGCAGCGTTGATTCGGGTGGGACCTACGAGCAGTACTTC. This translates into CSVDSGGTYEQYF.

The V and J genes are TRBV7-9 and TRBJ1-1, with a weak D call TRBD1 (6 bases). Per germline, CDR1 SEHNR and CDR2 FQNEAQ (reference sequence). V was shortened by 5 bases and J by 3 bases, with 16 bases between the two germline ends. The CDR3 runs 15 residues. The CDR3 nucleotides read TGTGCCAGCAGCCCCGGGACACCCGGTGACACTGAAGCTTTCTTT. Encoded protein: CASSPGTPGDTEAFF.

The rearrangement uses TRBV3-1 and TRBJ2-5, with a tentative D call TRBD1 (6 bases). The V end lost 0 bases, the J end lost 5 bases, and 13 bases lay between the germline ends. Germline lookup yields CDR1 LGHDT and CDR2 YNNKEL (reference sequence). The CDR3 is made up of 15 amino acids. The CDR3 DNA sequence: TGTGCCAGCAGCCAAGAAGGCAGGGGAGTCGAGACCCAGTACTTC. Translating gives CASSQEGRGVETQYF.

This clonotype showed up just a few times. This chain joins TRBV5-1 and TRBJ1-1; D unresolved. This CDR3 has 15 residues. Germline values: CDR1 SGHRS, CDR2 YFSETQ. V was pared by 0 bases and J by 5 bases, with 14 bases between. CDR3 DNA: TGCGCCAGCAGCTTGGGGACCGGGGTCGGTACTGAAGCTTTCTTT. Protein sequence: CASSLGTGVGTEAFF. Full variable domain (rest looked up from reference TRBV5-1 and TRBJ1-1): KAGVTQTPRYLIKTRGQQVTLSCSPISGHRSVSWYQQTPGQGLQFLFEYFSETQRNKGNFPGRFSGRQFSNSRSEMNVSTLELGDSALYLCASSLGTGVGTEAFFGQGTRLTVV.